These 14 T cell receptor beta chains share one sample of origin, sequenced in a study of response to subunit inactivated influenza vaccine. TCRdb passed the RT-PCR reads through MiXCR, listing each CDR3 protein once. This sample has a few hundred thousand distinct CDR3 sequences, with approximately 10% found just once. The data were also submitted as part of a second study, on T cells expressing NK-cell markers. That report notes: The TCR beta cDNA came from 5'RACE template switching with UMIs.

The starting material was PBMCs from blood, obtained on the day of vaccination. The receptors were sampled from a man aged 50 or older who received an inactivated influenza vaccine.

This clonotype turned up a few times. V gene TRBV4-2 combines with J gene TRBJ2-7, with 8 bases matching TRBD2. The CDR3 covers 16 residues. V lost 5 bases to trimming and J lost 0 bases; unmatched junction nucleotides: 9. Germline V CDR1 and CDR2: LGHNA, YNFKEQ. The CDR3: CASSASLAGLSYEQYF. CDR3 DNA sequence: TGTGCCAGCAGCGCTTCGCTAGCGGGTCTCTCCTACGAGCAGTACTTC.

The chain carries TRBV24-1 and TRBJ2-1, with D possibly TRBD1 on 6 matching bases. Germline V gives CDR1 KGHDR, CDR2 SFDVKD. The germline V and J ends were trimmed by 1 base and 1 base, with 10 bases remaining between them. The CDR3 extends over 16 amino acids. CDR3 coding DNA: TGTGCCACCAGTGATTTTGGGGGCCGTTCCTACAATGAGCAGTTCTTC. It specifies CATSDFGGRSYNEQFF.

This clonotype was seen only a few times. The chain couples TRBV11-1 to TRBJ2-1, with 8 bases fitting TRBD1. Germline V gene data show CDR1 as SGHAT and CDR2 as FQDESV (reference sequence). The V and J ends lost 5 bases and 6 bases, in that order; junction bases with no gene match: 12. This CDR3 is built from 16 residues. This CDR3 reads CASSGRQGRWGNEQFF. DNA for the CDR3: TGTGCCAGCAGCGGACGACAGGGGCGATGGGGCAATGAGCAGTTCTTC.

This clonotype came up many times. This chain joins TRBV18 and TRBJ2-7; TRBD1 or TRBD2 may be the D gene (5 bases each). The CDR3 extends over 13 amino acids. The germline V gene has CDR1 KGHSH and CDR2 LQKENI. Trimming took off 3 bases at V and 3 bases at J, with 9 bases between the two ends. The chain's CDR3 is CASSPGVFYEQYF. In DNA form, the CDR3 reads TGTGCCAGCTCACCGGGGGTCTTCTACGAGCAGTACTTC.

The rearrangement links TRBV4-3 to TRBJ2-3, with TRBD2 matching over 8 bases. J was trimmed by 3 bases and V by 3 bases; bases with no gene match: 5. There are 15 residues in the CDR3. Germline-derived CDR1 and CDR2 are LGHNA and YSLEER. In DNA form, the CDR3 reads TGCGCCAGCAGCCACGGGGCGGGAGGTACAGATACGCAGTATTTT. Residues: CASSHGAGGTDTQYF.

The chain couples TRBV7-6 to TRBJ1-1; TRBD1 matches at 7 bases. CDR1 and CDR2 from the germline V gene are SGHVS and FNYEAQ. The junction had 9 bases not matched to a gene; V was cut back by 5 bases and J by 0 bases. The CDR3 loop spans 16 amino acids. Written as DNA, the CDR3 is TGTGCCAGCAGCCAAAAGGACAGGAACATGAACACTGAAGCTTTCTTT. Its translation is CASSQKDRNMNTEAFF.

This rearrangement joins TRBV29-1 to TRBJ2-7; D perhaps matches TRBD1 (6 bases). Germline CDR1 reads SQVTM; CDR2 reads ANQGSEA. V lost 6 bases, J lost 0 bases, and 12 bases lay in between. This CDR3 has 13 amino acids. CDR3 coding DNA: TGCAGCGTCCTCCCGACAGGCTCCTACGAGCAGTACTTC. Residues: CSVLPTGSYEQYF.

This clonotype was counted only a few times. The chain combines TRBV28 with TRBJ2-1; a weak D match, TRBD2 (7 bases). CDR3 length: 15 residues. Per the germline V gene, CDR1 is MDHEN and CDR2 is SYDVKM. V was trimmed by 7 bases and J by 4 bases, leaving 17 bases between them. Here the CDR3 reads CASTQGGASYNEQFF. The DNA of the CDR3 is TGTGCCAGCACTCAAGGGGGGGCCTCTTACAATGAGCAGTTCTTC. Full variable domain (outside the CDR3, taken from reference TRBV28 and TRBJ2-1): DVKVTQSSRYLVKRTGEKVFLECVQDMDHENMFWYRQDPGLGLRLIYFSYDVKMKEKGDIPEGYSVSREKKERFSLILESASTNQTSMYLCASTQGGASYNEQFFGPGTRLTVL.

The chain employs TRBV30 and TRBJ2-1; 12 bases are shared with TRBD2. V lost 4 bases and J lost 10; bases outside the gene matches: 5. CDR3 size: 13 residues. Looked up from germline, CDR1 is GTSNPN and CDR2 is SVGIG (reference sequence). This CDR3 is CAWNLAGGGEQFF. DNA for the CDR3: TGTGCCTGGAATCTAGCGGGAGGGGGAGAGCAGTTCTTC.

The rearrangement uses TRBV11-1 and TRBJ2-1; 13 bases fit TRBD2. Germline V gene lookup returns CDR1 SGHAT and CDR2 FQDESV (reference sequence). V lost 4 bases and J lost 3; bases outside the gene matches: 9. This CDR3 comprises 18 residues. As DNA, the CDR3 is TGTGCCAGCAGCTCCGGACTAGCGGGAGCCGAATTCTACAATGAGCAGTTCTTC. Protein: CASSSGLAGAEFYNEQFF.

This clonotype occurred a few times. The V and J genes are TRBV28 and TRBJ2-3; D is perhaps TRBD1 (6 bases). CDR1 is MDHEN, CDR2 SYDVKM, per germline. V was clipped by 7 bases and J by 0 bases, with 17 bases between them. The CDR3 is 16 amino acids. CDR3 amino acids: CASIRTGTHSTDTQYF. DNA for the CDR3: TGTGCCAGCATCCGAACCGGGACACATAGCACAGATACGCAGTATTTT.

This clonotype was observed a handful of times. The rearrangement uses TRBV28 and TRBJ2-3; D is ambiguous. The CDR3 is 13 amino acids. The V end was cut by 6 bases, the J end by 1 base, with 8 bases between. Germline lookup yields CDR1 MDHEN and CDR2 SYDVKM. For the CDR3, the DNA is TGTGCCAGCAGAGTGTCTGGCACAGATACGCAGTATTTT. This sequence encodes CASRVSGTDTQYF.

The rearrangement uses TRBV12-3 or TRBV12-4 and TRBJ2-7; D not certain. The V end was cut by 5 bases, the J end by 0 bases, with 11 bases between. There are 14 residues in the CDR3. The CDR3 loop is CASSTMVTSYEQYF. CDR3 in DNA: TGTGCCAGCAGTACCATGGTAACCTCCTACGAGCAGTACTTC.

The chain combines TRBV6-2 or TRBV6-3 with TRBJ2-5; the D gene is possibly TRBD2 (6 bases). The CDR3 covers 14 residues. CDR1 and CDR2 from the germline V gene are MNHEY and SVGEGT. Trimming shortened V by 2 bases and J by 5 bases, and 12 bases separated the two germline ends. CDR3 nucleotide sequence: TGTGCCAGCAGTTACGCGGGGAGGAGTGAGACCCAGTACTTC. It codes for CASSYAGRSETQYF.